What follows is one T cell receptor beta chain and its context. This sample is drawn from a study of blood T cell repertoires in COVID-19. Turning to the study itself: PBMCs, B-cell-depleted T cells, or T cells were the source of the cDNA or gDNA that made up the material.

As handled by the study authors: Amplification with reference gene primers provided the estimates of nucleated cell counts. The table came from immunoSEQ multiplex PCR; TCRdb's copy has only in-frame clones and leaves some out. D and trimming come from the DNA, and the V and J calls and clone size come from that table. The table has about 480,000 clones, approximately 87% seen once. Germline values: CDR1 LNHDA, CDR2 SQIVND (reference sequence). V shed 4 bases and J 5 bases; nucleotides not matched to a gene: 5. There are 14 residues in the CDR3. Sequences were obtained from PBMCs or T cells enriched from blood (not recorded which). This chain connects TRBV19 to TRBJ2-1; TRBD2 aligns across 7 bases. The TCR originated in a woman aged 40 to 50 who had recovered from COVID-19. The CDR3 spells CASSKREEHNEQFF. Here the CDR3 DNA reads TGTGCCAGTAGTAAACGGGAGGAACACAATGAGCAGTTCTTC.